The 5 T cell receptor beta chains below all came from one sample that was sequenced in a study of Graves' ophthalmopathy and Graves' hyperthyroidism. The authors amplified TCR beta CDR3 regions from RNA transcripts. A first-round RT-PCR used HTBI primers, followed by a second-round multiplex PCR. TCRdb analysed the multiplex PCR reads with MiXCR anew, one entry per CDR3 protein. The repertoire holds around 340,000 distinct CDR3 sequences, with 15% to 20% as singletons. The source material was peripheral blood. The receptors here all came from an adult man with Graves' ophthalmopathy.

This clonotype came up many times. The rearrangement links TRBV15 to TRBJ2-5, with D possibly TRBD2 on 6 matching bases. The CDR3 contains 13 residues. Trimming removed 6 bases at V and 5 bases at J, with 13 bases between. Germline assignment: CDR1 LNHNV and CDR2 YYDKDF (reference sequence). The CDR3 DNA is TGTGCCACCAGTTGGGGGGATCGGGAGACCCAGTACTTC. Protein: CATSWGDRETQYF.

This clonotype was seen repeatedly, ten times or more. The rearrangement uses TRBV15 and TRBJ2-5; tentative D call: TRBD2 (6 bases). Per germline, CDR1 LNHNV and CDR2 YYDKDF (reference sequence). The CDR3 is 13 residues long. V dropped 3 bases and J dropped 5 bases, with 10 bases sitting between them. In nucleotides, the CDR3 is TGTGCCACCAGCAGTACTGGGGGGGAGACCCAGTACTTC. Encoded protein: CATSSTGGETQYF.

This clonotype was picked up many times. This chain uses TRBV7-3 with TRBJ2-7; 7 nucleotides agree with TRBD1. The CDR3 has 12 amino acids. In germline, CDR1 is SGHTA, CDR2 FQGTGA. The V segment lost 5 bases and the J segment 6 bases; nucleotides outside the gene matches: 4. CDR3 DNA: TGTGCCAGCAGCGGGGCAGGGGGCGAGCAGTACTTC. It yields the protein CASSGAGGEQYF.

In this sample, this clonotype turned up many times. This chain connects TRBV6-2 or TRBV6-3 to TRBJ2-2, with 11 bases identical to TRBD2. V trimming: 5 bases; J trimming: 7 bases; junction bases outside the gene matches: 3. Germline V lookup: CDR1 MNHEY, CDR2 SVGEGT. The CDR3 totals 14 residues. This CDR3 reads CASSRGTSGGELFF. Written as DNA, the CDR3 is TGTGCCAGCAGTCGCGGGACTAGCGGCGGGGAGCTGTTTTTT.

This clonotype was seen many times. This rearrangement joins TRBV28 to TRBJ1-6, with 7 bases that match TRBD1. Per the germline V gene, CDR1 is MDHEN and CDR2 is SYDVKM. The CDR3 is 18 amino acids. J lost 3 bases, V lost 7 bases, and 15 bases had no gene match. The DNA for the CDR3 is TGTGCCAGCAACTCCAGGGGGTCGTTTGGTTTCTATAATTCACCCCTCCACTTT. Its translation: CASNSRGSFGFYNSPLHF.